These 9 T cell receptor beta chains originate from one sample sequenced in a study of blood T cells in healthy people across ages. Then a second PCR, running roughly 6 to 11 cycles, was carried out with a sample-barcoded 5' primer and a J-beta primer mix. TCRdb re-called the 5' RACE reads with MiXCR, one entry per CDR3 protein. The table includes approximately 940,000 distinct CDR3 sequences, roughly 48% detected once. Material for sequencing was blood. The receptors were sampled from a man aged 30-40 years in good health.

The chain uses TRBV28 and TRBJ2-2, with 10 bases identical to TRBD2. This CDR3 has 19 amino acids. Trimming removed 7 bases from V and 1 base from J; junction bases left unmatched: 15. Germline V gene sequence: CDR1 MDHEN, CDR2 SYDVKM. The CDR3 sequence: CASNPPWLAGDLNTGELFF. In DNA form, the CDR3 reads TGTGCCAGCAACCCTCCGTGGCTAGCGGGGGACCTGAACACCGGGGAGCTGTTTTTT.

The sample holds a few counts of this clonotype. J is TRBJ2-3 and V is TRBV6-5; D may correspond to TRBD1 or TRBD2 (5 bases each). Germline CDR1 is MNHEY and CDR2 is SVGAGI. CDR3 length: 15 amino acids. Trimming stripped 2 bases from V and 2 bases from J, with 11 bases between. The CDR3 here is CASSYGGSPTDTQYF. The CDR3 DNA is TGTGCCAGCAGTTACGGGGGATCCCCCACAGATACGCAGTATTTT.

The chain uses TRBV9 and TRBJ1-2; D might be TRBD1 (6 bases). V lost 3 bases and J lost 8, with 20 bases in between. Germline CDR1 reads SGDLS; CDR2 reads YYNGEE. The CDR3 contains 15 residues. This CDR3 reads CASSAWDKPTGGYTF. The CDR3 bases are TGTGCCAGCAGCGCTTGGGACAAGCCAACTGGGGGCTACACCTTC.

V gene TRBV6-5 combines with J gene TRBJ2-3; D is ambiguous. The CDR3 sequence is 13 residues long. Germline-derived CDR1 and CDR2 are MNHEY and SVGAGI. Between the trimmed V and J ends, which lost 4 bases and 2 bases, there was a span of 7 bases. The CDR3 nucleotides read TGTGCCAGCAGTTTCCGAGTCACAGATACGCAGTATTTT. Residues: CASSFRVTDTQYF.

A few counts support this clonotype. V and J are TRBV7-9 and TRBJ2-7; D is uncertain. V was clipped by 1 base and J by 2 bases, with 9 bases between them. The V gene's germline CDR1 is SEHNR and CDR2 FQNEAQ (reference sequence). The CDR3 extends over 14 amino acids. The CDR3 coding sequence is TGTGCCAGCAGCTTAGAAGTCAATACCTACGAGCAGTACTTC. It encodes CASSLEVNTYEQYF.

The chain joins TRBV6-1 to TRBJ1-2; D is undetermined. Trimming cost V 5 bases and J 5 bases, with 9 bases left between them. From germline, CDR1 is MNHNS and CDR2 SASEGT. This CDR3 is built from 12 residues. CDR3 DNA: TGTGCCAGCAGTTACGCGTCATATGGCTACACCTTC. Its translation: CASSYASYGYTF.

This clonotype was picked up a small number of times. V gene TRBV28 combines with J gene TRBJ1-2, with TRBD1 as a possible D gene (5 bases). Germline V gene data show CDR1 as MDHEN and CDR2 as SYDVKM. The CDR3 loop spans 13 amino acids. Between the trimmed V and J ends, which lost 6 bases and 8 bases, there was a span of 16 bases. CDR3 sequence: CASRRQGSGGYTF. The CDR3 DNA sequence: TGTGCCAGCAGGAGGCAGGGATCTGGAGGCTACACCTTC.

This clonotype was counted only a few times. The V and J genes are TRBV3-1 and TRBJ2-3; 9 bases are a match to TRBD2. V lost 2 bases, J lost 1 base, and 4 bases stayed unmatched. Germline values: CDR1 LGHDT, CDR2 YNNKEL (reference sequence). The CDR3 sequence is 16 residues long. The DNA for the CDR3 is TGTGCCAGCAGCCAAACAGCGGGGGGCCGCACAGATACGCAGTATTTT. This encodes CASSQTAGGRTDTQYF.

This clonotype was detected a few times. The gene calls are TRBV3-1 and TRBJ2-5; D possibly matches TRBD1 or TRBD2 (5 bases each). V was pared by 4 bases and J by 2 bases, with 20 bases between. The CDR3 has 17 residues. The V gene's germline CDR1 is LGHDT and CDR2 YNNKEL (reference sequence). The CDR3 protein is CASSPPTMTAGQETQYF. As DNA, the CDR3 is TGTGCCAGCAGCCCGCCGACTATGACGGCAGGGCAAGAGACCCAGTACTTC.